The text below deals with one T cell receptor (beta chain). This sample's TCRbeta library carried unique molecular identifier barcodes. One entry per CDR3 protein results from TCRdb running MiXCR on the PCR reads. The data contain approximately 630,000 distinct CDR3 sequences, over 10% of them singletons. Germline loops: CDR1 SGHAT, CDR2 FQNNGV. Trimming shortened V by 4 bases and J by 6 bases, and 13 bases separated the two germline ends. The CDR3 is made up of 14 amino acids. The data are from a study of T-cell reconstitution after alpha-beta-depleted transplantation in children. V usage is TRBV11-2 and J usage is TRBJ2-1; D perhaps matches TRBD1 (5 bases). Sequences were derived from PBMCs, sampled before TCRalphabeta/CD19-depleted stem cell transplant. The sequence came from a girl aged 2-10 years with congenital amegakaryocytic thrombocytopenia, due to receive a stem cell transplant. For the CDR3, the DNA is TGTGCCAGCAGCTCCCCCTGGACACGCAATGAGCAGTTCTTC. Amino acid sequence: CASSSPWTRNEQFF.